The clone carrying this T cell receptor (beta chain) has at least ten counts. Assay: immunoSEQ multiplex PCR; the TCRdb copy retains only in-frame clones and omits some. The sample records about 71,000 clones, roughly 82% being singletons. The entry originates in a study of blood T cell repertoires in COVID-19. Germline V gene sequence: CDR1 MDHEN, CDR2 SYDVKM. Trimming removed 6 bases from V and 2 bases from J, with 11 bases in between. The CDR3 has 13 amino acids. This TCR was sampled from a woman older than 75 with acute or convalescent COVID-19. V usage is TRBV28 and J usage is TRBJ2-7; D may be TRBD1 (6 bases). Sequenced: peripheral blood. The CDR3 sequence is CASSPNRAYEQYF. Written as DNA, the CDR3 is TGTGCCAGCAGCCCAAACAGGGCCTACGAGCAGTACTTC.